This T cell receptor (beta chain) was sequenced during a study of T cell changes during pregnancy in multiple sclerosis. Profiling relied on immunoSEQ multiplex PCR, and the TCRdb table lists in-frame clones only, not all of them. The sample carries 35,000 or so clones, about 92% recorded once. V dropped 6 bases and J dropped 4; count of bases not matched to a gene: 8. Germline values: CDR1 MNHEY, CDR2 SMNVEV (reference sequence). This CDR3 spans 17 amino acids. The TCR comes from a female donor with multiple sclerosis, enrolled in a pregnancy study. This rearrangement joins TRBV27 to TRBJ2-1; 14 positions match TRBD2. The sequencing used CD4+ T cells from peripheral blood mononuclear cells, collected after pregnancy. Here the CDR3 reads CASSPRGLAGAYNEQFF. In nucleotides, the CDR3 is TGTGCCAGCAGCCCCAGGGGACTAGCGGGAGCATACAATGAGCAGTTCTTC.